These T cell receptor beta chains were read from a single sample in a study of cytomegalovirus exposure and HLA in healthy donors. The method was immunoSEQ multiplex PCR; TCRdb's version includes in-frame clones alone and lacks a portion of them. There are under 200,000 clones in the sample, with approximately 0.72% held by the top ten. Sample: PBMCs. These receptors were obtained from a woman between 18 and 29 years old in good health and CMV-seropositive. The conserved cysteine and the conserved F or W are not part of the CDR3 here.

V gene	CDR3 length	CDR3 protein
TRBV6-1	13	ASMAGLRHTDTQY
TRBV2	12	ASSEGQGASYRT
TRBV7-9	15	ASSFGRTGANTGELF
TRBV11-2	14	ASSLDLPVMNTEAF
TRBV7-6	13	ASSPGTGAFNEQF
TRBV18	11	ASSLAVQETQY
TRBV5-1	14	ASSLAMGASTDTQY
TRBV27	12	ASSLSRAGPEAF
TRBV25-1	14	ASSITGTGGLSTQY
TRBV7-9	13	ASRGGLGAKNIQY
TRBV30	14	AWRGRFGTSGYEQY
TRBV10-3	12	ASRLAANTGELF
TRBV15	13	ATSRDPGQVDIQY
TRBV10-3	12	AISNRDTGNTIY
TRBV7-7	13	ASSLAVRGNTEAF
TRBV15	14	ATSTGTSGSADTQY
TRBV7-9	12	ASSLQGDGNEQF
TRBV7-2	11	ASSPGQIYGYT
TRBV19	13	ASSIRTGINTEAF
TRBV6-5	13	ASRRGGQGGNTIY
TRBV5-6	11	ASSLGQEYGYT
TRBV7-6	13	ASSRGTGGYNEQF
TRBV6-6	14	ASTDAAGGGTYEQY
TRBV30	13	AWRPGQGAGTEAF
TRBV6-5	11	ASSYAEYYEQY
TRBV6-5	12	ASRETGGGQPQH
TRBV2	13	ASRHGTFLRTEAF
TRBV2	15	ASSGDRGRTMDTEAF
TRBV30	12	AWSVRVGHQPQH
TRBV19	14	ASTPPLGQLNTEAF